This T cell receptor (beta chain) emerged from a study of T cell clonality in common variable immunodeficiency. Trimming removed 2 bases from V and 5 bases from J; junction bases left unmatched: 1. Germline CDR1 PRHDT, CDR2 FYEKMQ (reference sequence). CDR3 length: 15 amino acids. Study-wide results and caveats: T cell subpopulation sequencing would be needed to explain CVID clonality.

Assay used: immunoSEQ multiplex PCR; TCRdb lists only in-frame clones, some missing. The specimen has about 43,000 clones, none found just once. On this clone: Its antigen is as yet unknown. Read sequence stops 3 residues before the CDR3 end, and the germline J gene provides the missing end.

The TCR was taken from a person aged 18 to 75 in good health. The chain joins TRBV13 to TRBJ2-1; 12 nucleotides match TRBD2. The sequenced sample consisted of peripheral blood mononuclear cells. CDR3 amino acids: CASSLWTSGDNEQFF. CDR3 bases read: TGTGCCAGCAGCTTATGGACTAGCGGGGACAATGAG.